Following are 23 T cell receptor beta chains from one sample sequenced in a study of cytomegalovirus exposure and HLA in healthy donors. The primer mix had 60 Vbeta and 13 Jbeta primers. The method was immunoSEQ multiplex PCR; TCRdb's version includes in-frame clones alone and lacks a portion of them. The repertoire consists of roughly 170,000 clones, with roughly 78% occurring once and the leading ten covering less than 15%. Sequenced: PBMCs. These receptors all come from a woman aged 45-59 years in good health and CMV-seropositive.

This clone has only one observation. The chain recombines TRBV25-1 with TRBJ2-7; 12 bases map to TRBD1. CDR1 MGHDK and CDR2 SYGVNS come from the germline V gene. Trimming took 5 bases from V and 5 from J; bases not matched to a gene: 4. The CDR3 is 14 amino acids. CDR3 sequence: CASSTGTGGHEQYF. The CDR3 DNA reads as TGTGCCAGCAGTACCGGGACAGGGGGCCACGAGCAGTACTTC.

V and J are TRBV9 and TRBJ1-2; 7 bases match TRBD1. The CDR3 sequence is 13 residues long. The V gene end was trimmed by 4 bases and the J gene end by 8 bases; junction bases not matched to a gene: 8. Germline lookup yields CDR1 SGDLS and CDR2 YYNGEE. Here the CDR3 DNA reads TGTGCCAGCAGCCTTGGCACAGGGGTAGGCTACACCTTC. It yields the protein CASSLGTGVGYTF.

The chain recombines TRBV29-1 with TRBJ2-7, with D perhaps TRBD2 (6 bases). Trimming cost V 6 bases and J 11 bases, with 20 bases left between them. This CDR3 has 12 residues. The germline CDR1 and CDR2 sequences are SQVTM and ANQGSEA. The CDR3 DNA follows: TGCAGCGTCCACCGGGACGGGGGTTGGGAGTACTTC. Residues: CSVHRDGGWEYF.

The chain has TRBV6-1 and TRBJ1-4, with 9 bases aligning to TRBD1. The germline V gene has CDR1 MNHNS and CDR2 SASEGT. This CDR3 is 14 amino acids long. Unmatched junction bases numbered 3, after V lost 2 bases and J lost 8 bases. DNA of the CDR3: TGTGCCAGCAGTGAAACAGGGGGCCGGGAAAAACTGTTTTTT. It encodes CASSETGGREKLFF.

The chain joins TRBV7-9 to TRBJ1-5; TRBD1 agrees at 7 bases. The CDR3 covers 15 residues. V lost 1 base, J lost 4 bases, and 4 bases stayed unmatched. Germline CDR1 SEHNR, CDR2 FQNEAQ (reference sequence). The DNA for the CDR3 is TGTGCCAGCAGCTTAGGAACGGGACAGAATCAGCCCCAGCATTTT. Its translation: CASSLGTGQNQPQHF.

This chain uses TRBV7-9 with TRBJ1-1; D is unclear. The ends were cut back, 1 base at V and 7 bases at J, with 7 bases in the middle. Germline CDR1 is SEHNR and CDR2 is FQNEAQ (reference sequence). The length of the CDR3 is 12 residues. CDR3 sequence (DNA): TGTGCCAGCAGCTTAGTCGGTTTTGAAGCTTTCTTT. Translation: CASSLVGFEAFF.

The chain carries TRBV30 and TRBJ2-3, with 9 nucleotides matching TRBD1. The CDR3 contains 13 residues. Germline CDR1 is GTSNPN and CDR2 is SVGIG (reference sequence). Germline trimming cut 8 bases from V and 2 bases from J; bases unmatched to any gene: 5. The CDR3 loop is CALGQGYTDTQYF. CDR3 nucleotides: TGTGCCCTGGGACAGGGCTACACAGATACGCAGTATTTT.

The chain uses TRBV4-1 and TRBJ2-5, with TRBD1 matching 7 bases. After removal of 1 base from V and 4 bases from J, the junction contained 6 bases not matched to a gene. The CDR3 totals 15 residues. CDR1 is MGHRA, CDR2 YSYEKL, per germline. CDR3 region: CASSQGKGGPETQYF. Written as DNA, the CDR3 is TGCGCCAGCAGCCAAGGTAAAGGGGGCCCAGAGACCCAGTACTTC.

The chain carries TRBV7-9 and TRBJ2-1, with 8 bases that match TRBD2. V dropped 5 bases and J dropped 1; count of bases not matched to a gene: 7. This CDR3 has 16 amino acids. From germline, CDR1 is SEHNR and CDR2 FQNEAQ (reference sequence). CDR3 loop: CASSIGGGPSYNEQFF. The CDR3 region has the DNA TGTGCCAGCAGCATCGGGGGGGGACCTTCCTACAATGAGCAGTTCTTC.

J is TRBJ1-2 and V is TRBV25-1; tentative D call: TRBD1 (5 bases). This CDR3 has 13 residues. The V end lost 9 bases, the J end lost 5 bases, and 16 bases lay between the germline ends. The germline V gene encodes CDR1 MGHDK and CDR2 SYGVNS. The CDR3 coding sequence is TGTGCCAGTAGGGAGTCGGGGGGGTATGGCTACACCTTC. Translating gives CASRESGGYGYTF.

V is TRBV4-1 and J is TRBJ1-6, with 10 nucleotides matching TRBD1. This CDR3 comprises 15 residues. V trimming: 2 bases; J trimming: 7 bases; junction bases outside the gene matches: 2. Per the germline V gene, CDR1 is MGHRA and CDR2 is YSYEKL. The CDR3 region is CASSQPGQGNSPLHF. DNA for the CDR3: TGCGCCAGCAGCCAACCGGGACAGGGGAATTCACCCCTCCACTTT.

The chain joins TRBV10-3 to TRBJ1-3; TRBD1 might be the D (6 bases). Trimming removed 7 bases from V and 0 bases from J, with 16 bases in between. Germline assignment: CDR1 ENHRY and CDR2 SYGVKD. There are 16 residues in the CDR3. CDR3 nucleotide sequence: TGTGCCATCACCCCCGACAGGTCCTCCTCTGGAAACACCATATATTTT. This translates into CAITPDRSSSGNTIYF.

The chain carries TRBV2 and TRBJ1-6; 8 bases align to TRBD1. CDR1 is SNHLY, CDR2 FYNNEI, per germline. The ends lost 8 bases at V and 6 bases at J; junction bases unmatched: 6. The CDR3 loop spans 14 amino acids. The CDR3 reads CASGLGQGNSPLHF. DNA of the CDR3: TGTGCCAGCGGACTCGGACAGGGTAATTCACCCCTCCACTTT.

To note about this clone: Its ends do not fully match the called genes, so a read error is possible. The CDR3 DNA reads TGTGCCGGCTCACCAGGGGAGGATTCACCCCTCCACTTT. Amino acids: CAGSPGEDSPLHF. The chain recombines TRBV18 with TRBJ1-6, with a tentative D call TRBD1 (6 bases). The CDR3 loop spans 13 amino acids. Germline loops: CDR1 KGHSH, CDR2 LQKENI.

This chain links TRBV4-1 with TRBJ1-3; D is possibly TRBD1 (5 bases). This CDR3 has 14 amino acids. V lost 6 bases and J lost 4, with 13 bases in between. CDR1 is MGHRA and CDR2 is YSYEKL in the germline V gene. This chain's CDR3 is CASSQGPKGNTIYF. CDR3 in DNA: TGCGCCAGCAGTCAGGGTCCCAAAGGAAACACCATATATTTT.

This clone showed up just once. The gene calls are TRBV4-1 and TRBJ2-5; 10 bases are a match to TRBD2. The J segment lost 3 bases and the V segment lost 0 bases, leaving 10 bases of the junction unmatched. The V gene's germline CDR1 is MGHRA and CDR2 YSYEKL. The CDR3 runs to 18 residues. The CDR3 bases are TGCGCCAGCAGCCAAGATGGCGGGCTAGCGGGGGTAGAAGAGACCCAGTACTTC. Its translation is CASSQDGGLAGVEETQYF.

The chain combines TRBV4-2 with TRBJ2-3, with TRBD1 matching over 7 bases. This CDR3 spans 16 amino acids. CDR1 is LGHNA, CDR2 YNFKEQ, per germline. The V and J ends lost 0 bases and 2 bases, in that order; junction bases with no gene match: 5. The CDR3 spells CASSQEKGAYTDTQYF. CDR3 in DNA: TGTGCCAGCAGCCAAGAGAAGGGGGCTTACACAGATACGCAGTATTTT.

The V call is TRBV19, the J call TRBJ1-2, with D perhaps matching TRBD1 (6 bases). Trimming stripped 5 bases from V and 13 bases from J, with 17 bases between. The CDR3 has 12 amino acids. From germline, CDR1 is LNHDA and CDR2 SQIVND (reference sequence). CDR3 sequence (DNA): TGTGCCAGTAGTCCCCAACAGGGCTGGTGCACCTTC. Translated, it gives CASSPQQGWCTF.

The V and J genes are TRBV19 and TRBJ1-5; D ambiguous. CDR1 and CDR2 from the germline V gene are LNHDA and SQIVND (reference sequence). This CDR3 is 15 amino acids long. Trimming took 5 bases from V and 0 from J, leaving 11 bases between them. The CDR3 nucleotides read TGTGCCAGTAGTCCGACGGGGAGTAGCAATCAGCCCCAGCATTTT. Translation gives CASSPTGSSNQPQHF.

The V call is TRBV10-3, the J call TRBJ2-3; D ambiguous. The CDR3 extends over 12 amino acids. From germline, CDR1 is ENHRY and CDR2 SYGVKD. Between the trimmed V and J ends, which lost 4 bases and 5 bases, there was a span of 7 bases. CDR3 sequence (DNA): TGTGCCATCAGTGGGCGAGGAGATACGCAGTATTTT. It yields the protein CAISGRGDTQYF.

J is TRBJ1-6 and V is TRBV2; TRBD1 is a possible D gene (5 bases). Trimming pared 5 bases from V and 0 bases from J, leaving 8 bases between. Germline V gives CDR1 SNHLY, CDR2 FYNNEI. CDR3 length equals 15 residues. CDR3 amino acids: CASSLQASYNSPLHF. CDR3 DNA: TGTGCCAGCAGTTTACAGGCCTCCTATAATTCACCCCTCCACTTT.

CDR3 DNA sequence: TGTGCCAGCAGTGCCTTCACAGACTACGAGCAGTACTTC. It specifies CASSAFTDYEQYF. V and J are TRBV6-1 and TRBJ2-7; D is ambiguous. The CDR3 runs 13 residues. V was trimmed by 4 bases and J by 3 bases, leaving 10 bases between them. The germline gives CDR1 MNHNS, CDR2 SASEGT.

The chain is built from TRBV5-4 and TRBJ1-6; 9 bases are a match to TRBD1. The CDR3 is 15 residues long. The germline V gene has CDR1 SGHNT and CDR2 YYREEE (reference sequence). After removal of 0 bases from V and 8 bases from J, the junction contained 3 bases not matched to a gene. Written as DNA, the CDR3 is TGTGCCAGCAGCTTGGGGACAGGGGTCGATTCACCCCTCCACTTT. Its translation is CASSLGTGVDSPLHF.